Below, one T cell receptor beta chain is given with its context. These data are taken from a study of patients and donors after allogeneic stem cell transplantation. Each CDR3 protein gets one entry after TCRdb re-called the RT-PCR reads with MiXCR. The table records some 960,000 distinct CDR3 sequences, roughly 18% of them present only once. V was cut by 0 bases and J by 4 bases, with 10 bases left in between. The germline CDR1 and CDR2 sequences are LGHNA and YSLEER. This CDR3 spans 15 amino acids. V gene TRBV4-3 combines with J gene TRBJ2-1; D ambiguous. Sequencing was carried out using blood, either unsorted or a sorted T cell fraction (not recorded which). The source is a human donor who was either an allogeneic HSCT recipient or a stem cell or donor lymphocyte infusion donor (not recorded which). It is not recorded whose cells these are; they may come from a transplant donor. The CDR3 sequence: CASSQDNSPYNEQFF. In nucleotides, the CDR3 is TGCGCCAGCAGCCAAGATAATTCTCCTTACAATGAGCAGTTCTTC.